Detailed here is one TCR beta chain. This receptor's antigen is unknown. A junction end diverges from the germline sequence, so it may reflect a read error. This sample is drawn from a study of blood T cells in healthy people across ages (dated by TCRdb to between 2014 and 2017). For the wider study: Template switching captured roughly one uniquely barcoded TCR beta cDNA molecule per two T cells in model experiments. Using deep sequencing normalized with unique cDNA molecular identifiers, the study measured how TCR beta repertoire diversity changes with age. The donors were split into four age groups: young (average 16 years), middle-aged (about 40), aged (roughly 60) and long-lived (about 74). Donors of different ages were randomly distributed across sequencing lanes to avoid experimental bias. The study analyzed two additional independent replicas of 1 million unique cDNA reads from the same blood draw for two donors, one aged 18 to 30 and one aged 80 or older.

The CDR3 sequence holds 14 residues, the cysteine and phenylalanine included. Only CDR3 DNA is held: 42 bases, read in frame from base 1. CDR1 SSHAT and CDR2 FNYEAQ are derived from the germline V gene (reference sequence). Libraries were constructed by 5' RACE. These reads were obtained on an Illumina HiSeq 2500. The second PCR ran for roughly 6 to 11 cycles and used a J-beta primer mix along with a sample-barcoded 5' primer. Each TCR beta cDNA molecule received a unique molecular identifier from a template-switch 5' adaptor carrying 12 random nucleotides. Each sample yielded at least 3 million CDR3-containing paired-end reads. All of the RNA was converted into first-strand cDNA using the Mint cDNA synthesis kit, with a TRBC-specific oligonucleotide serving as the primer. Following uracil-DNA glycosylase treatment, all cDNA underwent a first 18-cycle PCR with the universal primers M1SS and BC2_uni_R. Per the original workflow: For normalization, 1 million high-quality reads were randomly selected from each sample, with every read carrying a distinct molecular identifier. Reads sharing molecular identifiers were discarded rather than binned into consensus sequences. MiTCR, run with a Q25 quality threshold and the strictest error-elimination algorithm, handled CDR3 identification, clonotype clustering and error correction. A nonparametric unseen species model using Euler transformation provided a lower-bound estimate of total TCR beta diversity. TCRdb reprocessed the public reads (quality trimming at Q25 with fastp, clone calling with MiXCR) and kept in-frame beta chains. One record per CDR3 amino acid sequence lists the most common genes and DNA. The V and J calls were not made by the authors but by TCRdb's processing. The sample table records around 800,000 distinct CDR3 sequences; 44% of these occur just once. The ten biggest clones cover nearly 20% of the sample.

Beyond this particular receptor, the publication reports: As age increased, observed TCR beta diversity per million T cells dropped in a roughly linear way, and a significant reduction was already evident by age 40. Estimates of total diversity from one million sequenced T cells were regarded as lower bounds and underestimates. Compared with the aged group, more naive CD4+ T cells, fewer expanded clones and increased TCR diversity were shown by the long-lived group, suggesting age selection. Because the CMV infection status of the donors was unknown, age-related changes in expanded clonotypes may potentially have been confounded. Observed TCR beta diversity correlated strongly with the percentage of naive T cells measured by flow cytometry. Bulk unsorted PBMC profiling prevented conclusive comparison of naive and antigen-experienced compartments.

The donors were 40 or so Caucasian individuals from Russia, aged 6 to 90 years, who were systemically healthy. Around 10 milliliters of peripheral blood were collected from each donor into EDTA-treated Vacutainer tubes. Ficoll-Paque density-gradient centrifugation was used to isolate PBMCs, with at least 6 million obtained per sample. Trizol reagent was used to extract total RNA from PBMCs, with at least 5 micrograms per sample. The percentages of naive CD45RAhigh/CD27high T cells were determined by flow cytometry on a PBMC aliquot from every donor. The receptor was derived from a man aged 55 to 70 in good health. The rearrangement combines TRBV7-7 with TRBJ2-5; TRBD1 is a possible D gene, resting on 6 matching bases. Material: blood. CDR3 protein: CASSFLDSQETQYF. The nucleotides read TGTGCTAGCAGCTTCTTGGACAGCCAAGAGACCCAGTACTTC.